Shown below are 27 T cell receptor beta chains from a single sample sequenced in a study of blood T cell repertoires in COVID-19. This table comes from immunoSEQ multiplex PCR, and its TCRdb copy is limited to in-frame clones, with some not included. The table shows 85,000 to 130,000 clones, with 80% to 90% occurring only once. The source material was peripheral blood. The origin of the receptors is a man aged 45-60 years with acute or convalescent COVID-19.

This rearrangement joins TRBV7-8 to TRBJ2-1; D possibly corresponds to TRBD1 (6 bases). This CDR3 region has 14 residues. The germline CDR1 and CDR2 sequences are SGHVS and FQNEAQ. V was pared by 4 bases and J by 4 bases, with 11 bases between. The CDR3 DNA reads TGTGCCAGCAGCTGGACAGAGCCATACAATGAGCAGTTCTTC. It encodes CASSWTEPYNEQFF.

The chain combines TRBV18 with TRBJ1-2; D perhaps matches TRBD1 (5 bases). Per the germline V gene, CDR1 is KGHSH and CDR2 is LQKENI. The CDR3 contains 13 residues. Trimming cost V 6 bases and J 1 base, with 9 bases left between them. The CDR3 DNA is TGTGCCAGCTCGGAACAGGATAACTATGGCTACACCTTC. Protein product: CASSEQDNYGYTF. Full variable domain (missing parts from reference TRBV18 and TRBJ1-2): NAGVMQNPRHLVRRRGQEARLRCSPMKGHSHVYWYRQLPEEGLKFMVYLQKENIIDESGMPKERFSAEFPKEGPSILRIQQVVRGDSAAYFCASSEQDNYGYTFGSGTRLTVV.

The chain has TRBV12-3 or TRBV12-4 and TRBJ1-2; the D gene is possibly TRBD1 (6 bases). The CDR3 consists of 13 residues. V lost 7 bases to trimming and J lost 7 bases, with 16 bases between them. CDR3 in amino acids: CASNPGEMGGYTF. The CDR3 DNA reads TGTGCCAGCAACCCAGGGGAGATGGGTGGCTACACCTTC.

The chain employs TRBV11-2 and TRBJ2-7, with TRBD2 matching 10 bases. The CDR3 has 15 residues. V lost 4 bases and J lost 1; bases outside the gene matches: 4. Germline-derived CDR1 and CDR2 are SGHAT and FQNNGV. The CDR3 sequence is CASSSAGGTSYEQYF. CDR3 bases: TGTGCCAGCAGCTCAGCGGGAGGGACTTCCTACGAGCAGTACTTC.

The J gene is TRBJ2-7, the V gene TRBV6-1; D is possibly TRBD2 (6 bases). Per the germline V gene, CDR1 is MNHNS and CDR2 is SASEGT. This CDR3 is built from 15 residues. The V and J ends lost 3 bases and 3 bases respectively, with 15 bases between them. Written as DNA, the CDR3 is TGTGCCAGCAGTGATAGGGAGTTCGGGGGCTACGAGCAGTACTTC. Its protein is CASSDREFGGYEQYF.

The rearrangement joins TRBV7-9 to TRBJ2-6; D call uncertain. CDR1 SEHNR and CDR2 FQNEAQ come from the germline V gene (reference sequence). The V end lost 4 bases, the J end lost 1 base, and 8 bases lay between the germline ends. The CDR3 runs 15 residues. CDR3 bases: TGTGCCAGCAGCTCCCAGATTTCTGGGGCCAACGTCCTGACTTTC. Amino acids: CASSSQISGANVLTF.

J is TRBJ2-5 and V is TRBV5-6; D remains unclear. CDR3 length: 14 amino acids. Trimming pared 5 bases from V and 4 bases from J, leaving 15 bases between. Germline V gives CDR1 SGHDT, CDR2 YYEEEE. CDR3 sequence (DNA): TGTGCCAGCAGTCCGAGAGCGTCACTAGAGACCCAGTACTTC. Translated, it gives CASSPRASLETQYF.

This clone was seen just once. The rearrangement uses TRBV7-8 and TRBJ2-7, with 10 bases identical to TRBD2. CDR3 length equals 16 residues. Germline V gene sequence: CDR1 SGHVS, CDR2 FQNEAQ. The junction had 3 bases not matched to a gene; V was cut back by 0 bases and J by 1 base. CDR3 in amino acids: CASSLAKLAGSYEQYF. The CDR3 coding sequence is TGTGCCAGCAGCTTAGCGAAACTAGCGGGGTCCTACGAGCAGTACTTC.

This chain uses TRBV6-5 with TRBJ1-1; 9 positions match TRBD1. The junction had 13 bases not matched to a gene; V was cut back by 6 bases and J by 8 bases. This CDR3 region has 15 residues. Germline V CDR1 and CDR2: MNHEY, SVGAGI. CDR3 residues: CASRRKGTGLSEAFF. In nucleotides, the CDR3 is TGTGCCAGCAGGAGAAAGGGGACAGGGCTCTCCGAAGCTTTCTTT.

The chain couples TRBV19 to TRBJ2-4; 7 bases are shared with TRBD1. There are 19 residues in the CDR3. The V segment lost 2 bases and the J segment 0 bases; nucleotides outside the gene matches: 13. Germline loops: CDR1 LNHDA, CDR2 SQIVND (reference sequence). CDR3: CASSIRAKTGILAKNIQYF. In DNA, the CDR3 is TGTGCCAGTAGTATACGGGCCAAGACAGGGATACTAGCCAAAAACATTCAGTACTTC. Combining the CDR3 with reference TRBV19 and TRBJ2-4 gives the whole variable domain DGGITQSPKYLFRKEGQNVTLSCEQNLNHDAMYWYRQDPGQGLRLIYYSQIVNDFQKGDIAEGYSVSREKKESFPLTVTSAQKNPTAFYLCASSIRAKTGILAKNIQYFGAGTRLSVL.

The chain has TRBV2 and TRBJ2-3, with 14 nucleotides matching TRBD2. J gave up 4 bases and V 2 bases, and 11 bases lay outside the gene matches. This CDR3 contains 19 residues. Per germline, CDR1 SNHLY and CDR2 FYNNEI. This chain's CDR3 is CASSELVWGTSGSADTQYF. CDR3 bases: TGTGCCAGCAGTGAATTGGTCTGGGGGACTAGCGGGAGTGCAGATACGCAGTATTTT. The full variable domain, its missing parts supplied by reference TRBV2 and TRBJ2-3, is EPEVTQTPSHQVTQMGQEVILRCVPISNHLYFYWYRQILGQKVEFLVSFYNNEISEKSEIFDDQFSVERPDGSNFTLKIRSTKLEDSAMYFCASSELVWGTSGSADTQYFGPGTRLTVL.

The chain employs TRBV6-5 and TRBJ2-7, with D tentatively TRBD1 (8 bases). The CDR3 length is 13 residues. Germline V gene data show CDR1 as MNHEY and CDR2 as SVGAGI. In DNA form, the CDR3 reads TGTGCTCACAGGGGGGGACCTACCTACGAGCAGTACTTC. It specifies CAHRGGPTYEQYF.

The V gene is TRBV6-5, the J gene TRBJ1-2; 10 bases line up with TRBD1. This CDR3 is built from 16 residues. Germline CDR1 is MNHEY and CDR2 is SVGAGI. The junction had 5 bases not matched to a gene; V was cut back by 0 bases and J by 4 bases. Written as DNA, the CDR3 is TGTGCCAGCAGTTACTCGTGGGGACAGGGGCCCTATGGCTACACCTTC. Its translation is CASSYSWGQGPYGYTF.

The DNA for the CDR3 is TGTGCTAGTAACCCCGGGGGAGCGGGAGGTCACTGGGGTGAGCAGTACTTC. Translating it yields CASNPGGAGGHWGEQYF. This rearrangement joins TRBV12-5 to TRBJ2-7; 9 nucleotides match TRBD2. V was pared by 8 bases and J by 7 bases, with 21 bases of the junction left unmatched. Germline V gene lookup returns CDR1 LGHNT and CDR2 FRNRAP. The CDR3 is 17 residues long.

The chain couples TRBV6-2 or TRBV6-3 to TRBJ2-2; 9 nucleotides match TRBD2. Germline CDR1 MNHEY, CDR2 SVGEGT. The length of the CDR3 is 19 residues. Losses at the gene ends were 2 bases for V and 0 bases for J; bases not matched to a gene: 10. CDR3 nucleotide sequence: TGTGCCAGCAGTTACCAAGCTAGCGGGATTACCCCGAACACCGGGGAGCTGTTTTTT. Its translation: CASSYQASGITPNTGELFF.

V is TRBV7-9 and J is TRBJ1-1, with D possibly being TRBD1 (6 bases). The V end lost 7 bases, the J end lost 8 bases, and 17 bases lay between the germline ends. The germline V gene encodes CDR1 SEHNR and CDR2 FQNEAQ (reference sequence). CDR3 size: 13 residues. CDR3 sequence reads: CASTGGASDEAFF. As DNA, the CDR3 is TGTGCCAGCACCGGGGGGGCAAGTGACGAAGCTTTCTTT.

This clone was observed a few times. The chain combines TRBV7-2 with TRBJ2-1; 8 positions agree with TRBD1. Trimming cost V 2 bases and J 7 bases; bases outside gene matches: 7. Per germline, CDR1 SGHTA and CDR2 FQGNSA. The CDR3 covers 15 residues. DNA of the CDR3: TGTGCCAGCAGCTTAAGGGTACAGGGGGTAAATGAGCAGTTCTTC. It specifies CASSLRVQGVNEQFF.

In this sample, this clone turned up once. The chain links TRBV7-2 to TRBJ2-7; 12 bases agree with TRBD2. CDR1 and CDR2 from the germline V gene are SGHTA and FQGNSA. CDR3 length: 15 amino acids. Trimming removed 4 bases from V and 7 bases from J; junction bases left unmatched: 8. The CDR3 coding sequence is TGTGCCAGCAGCTCTCTAGCGGGAGGGCCGTTTGAGCAGTACTTC. This codes for CASSSLAGGPFEQYF.

The chain combines TRBV28 with TRBJ1-6; D may be TRBD1 (6 bases). Germline CDR1 MDHEN, CDR2 SYDVKM. CDR3 length: 15 residues. V shed 3 bases and J shed 10 bases, with 16 bases lying between them. CDR3 protein: CASSFYRQAWSPLHF. The CDR3 nucleotides are TGTGCCAGCAGTTTCTACCGACAGGCTTGGTCACCCCTCCACTTT.

This clone was recorded a few times. V and J are TRBV19 and TRBJ2-2; D is possibly TRBD2 (5 bases). The CDR3 has 16 residues. Trimming cost V 7 bases and J 1 base, with 16 bases left between them. From germline, CDR1 is LNHDA and CDR2 SQIVND (reference sequence). In nucleotides, the CDR3 is TGTGCCAGTACCCCGAGGGCTAGGGTGAACACCGGGGAGCTGTTTTTT. This encodes CASTPRARVNTGELFF.

The genes are TRBV28 and TRBJ2-3, with 10 bases identical to TRBD1. With 5 bases clipped from V and 4 bases from J, the junction kept 9 bases outside the gene matches. The germline gives CDR1 MDHEN, CDR2 SYDVKM. There are 16 residues in the CDR3. CDR3 region: CASSPTGTGVSDTQYF. Here the CDR3 DNA reads TGTGCCAGCAGTCCCACCGGGACAGGGGTTTCAGATACGCAGTATTTT. Using reference TRBV28 and TRBJ2-3 for the parts outside the CDR3, the full variable domain is DVKVTQSSRYLVKRTGEKVFLECVQDMDHENMFWYRQDPGLGLRLIYFSYDVKMKEKGDIPEGYSVSREKKERFSLILESASTNQTSMYLCASSPTGTGVSDTQYFGPGTRLTVL.

V and J are TRBV5-1 and TRBJ2-1; TRBD2 is a possible D gene (6 bases). The CDR3 sequence is 17 residues long. V lost 0 bases and J 0 bases, leaving 13 bases between the germline ends. The germline V gene encodes CDR1 SGHRS and CDR2 YFSETQ. The CDR3 reads CASSLGEAPSSYNEQFF. The CDR3 DNA reads TGCGCCAGCAGCTTGGGGGAGGCGCCCAGCTCCTACAATGAGCAGTTCTTC. The entire variable domain, with the rest obtained from reference TRBV5-1 and TRBJ2-1, is as follows: KAGVTQTPRYLIKTRGQQVTLSCSPISGHRSVSWYQQTPGQGLQFLFEYFSETQRNKGNFPGRFSGRQFSNSRSEMNVSTLELGDSALYLCASSLGEAPSSYNEQFFGPGTRLTVL.

This clone was counted a single time. This chain joins TRBV5-6 and TRBJ2-7; TRBD2 aligns across 7 bases. CDR1 is SGHDT and CDR2 is YYEEEE in the germline V gene. V shed 6 bases and J 4 bases; nucleotides not matched to a gene: 7. This CDR3 is 13 amino acids long. The CDR3 nucleotides read TGTGCCAGCAACGTCGTGGGGGGGTACGAGCAGTACTTC. Translated: CASNVVGGYEQYF.

The gene calls are TRBV5-6 and TRBJ1-2; D is undetermined. Germline V lookup: CDR1 SGHDT, CDR2 YYEEEE. V lost 4 bases and J lost 8, with 15 bases in between. This CDR3 is built from 13 residues. CDR3 sequence (DNA): TGTGCCAGCAGCCCGGCGGAGCCTGGGGGCTACACCTTC. Protein product: CASSPAEPGGYTF.

This clone was observed a single time. The CDR3 DNA is TGCAGTGCTAGTTCCCGGACTAGCGCGACCTCCTACGAGCAGTACTTC. As protein: CSASSRTSATSYEQYF. J is TRBJ2-7 and V is TRBV20-1, with 9 bases lining up with TRBD2. CDR3 length: 16 residues. V trimming: 3 bases; J trimming: 0 bases; junction bases outside the gene matches: 9. Per the germline V gene, CDR1 is DFQATT and CDR2 is SNEGSKA (reference sequence).

The chain uses TRBV5-6 and TRBJ1-4, with 8 bases matching TRBD1. Germline CDR1 and CDR2: SGHDT and YYEEEE. J was trimmed by 8 bases and V by 2 bases; bases with no gene match: 8. CDR3 length: 15 residues. As DNA, the CDR3 is TGTGCCAGCAGCTTCCAGGGGGCGGAAGAGGAAAAACTGTTTTTT. Its protein is CASSFQGAEEEKLFF.

This clone was detected only once. The V and J genes are TRBV28 and TRBJ2-7, with 10 bases fitting TRBD1. CDR1 is MDHEN and CDR2 is SYDVKM in the germline V gene. CDR3 size: 14 residues. V lost 8 bases to trimming and J lost 4 bases; unmatched junction nucleotides: 8. The CDR3 sequence is CASGIPGQGYEQYF. The DNA for the CDR3 is TGTGCCAGCGGTATTCCGGGACAGGGGTACGAGCAGTACTTC.